This TCR beta chain appears in the sequencing data of a study of T cell responses to AZD1222 COVID-19 vaccine. Study-wide results and caveats: Among vaccine-associated CD4 TCRs, coverage spanned spike, with dominance at 160-218 and 743-854.

Assay used: immunoSEQ multiplex PCR; TCRdb lists only in-frame clones, some missing. This sample has roughly 170,000 clones, with about 92% found just once. Regarding this clone: Its antigen is as yet unknown.

The CDR3 is 15 amino acids. Germline assignment: CDR1 SGHNT and CDR2 YENEEA. V gave up 2 bases and J gave up 9 bases; unmatched junction bases: 10. The rearrangement joins TRBV11-3 to TRBJ2-7; TRBD2 matches at 10 bases. The sequenced sample was peripheral blood, obtained on day 0 of AZD1222 vaccination. The receptor was derived from an adult in good health. CDR3 coding DNA: TGTGCCAGCAGCTTAATACTAGCGGGGTTTCCCAGGCAGTACTTC. Translated, it gives CASSLILAGFPRQYF.